This T cell receptor (beta chain) came from a study of regulatory T cells in long-lasting Graves disease. According to the study, TCR beta libraries were built with iRepertoire HTBI primers and CDR3-region Arm-PCR. One entry per CDR3 protein, called by TCRdb with MiXCR from the multiplex PCR reads. The sample comprises about 440,000 distinct CDR3 sequences, about a sixth of which are singletons, and approximately 22% rests with the top ten. This clonotype was detected only a few times. As to time point: newly diagnosed GD, antithyroid drugs for less than 3 months. Extracted PBMC RNA gave rise to the TCR library. CDR3 length: 14 amino acids. The germline V and J ends were trimmed by 4 bases and 11 bases, with 19 bases remaining between them. CDR1 and CDR2 (germline): MGHRA, YSYEKL. The same specimen was also included in a second study, on T cells in Graves' hyperthyroidism and ophthalmopathy. That publication notes: Recently diagnosed hyperthyroidism of less than 2 months' duration affected patients aged 18 to 65.

The TCR sequence derives from a woman between 18 and 29 years old with Graves disease. The starting material was peripheral blood mononuclear cells (PBMCs), obtained at new diagnosis, from a patient treated with antithyroid drugs. This chain connects TRBV4-1 to TRBJ2-3, with D maybe TRBD2 (5 bases). Here the CDR3 reads CASSPSLSDTLQYF. The CDR3 DNA reads TGCGCCAGCAGCCCGAGTCTTAGCGACACGCTGCAGTATTTT.